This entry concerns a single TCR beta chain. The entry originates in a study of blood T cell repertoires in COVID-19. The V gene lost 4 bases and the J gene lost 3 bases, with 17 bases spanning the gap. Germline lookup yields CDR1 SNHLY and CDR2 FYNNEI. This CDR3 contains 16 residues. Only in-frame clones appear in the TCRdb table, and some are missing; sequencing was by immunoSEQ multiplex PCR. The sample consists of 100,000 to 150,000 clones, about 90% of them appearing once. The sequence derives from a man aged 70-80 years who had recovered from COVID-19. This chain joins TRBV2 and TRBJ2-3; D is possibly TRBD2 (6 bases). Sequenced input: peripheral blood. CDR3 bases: TGTGCCAGCAGTGGGGGACTCTCTGTGGGGACAGATACGCAGTATTTT. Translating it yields CASSGGLSVGTDTQYF.